This TCR beta chain was sequenced during a study of shared clonotypes between healthy human individuals. On this clone: Its antigen is currently unknown.

The naive CD8 subset, CD45RO-negative cells positively selected for CCR7, excluded terminally differentiated effector memory CD45RA+ cells. Here immunoSEQ multiplex PCR was the method, and the copy in TCRdb shows in-frame clones only, minus some. The table shows a few million clones, with roughly 95% occurring only once. The germline V gene encodes CDR1 MNHEY and CDR2 SMNVEV (reference sequence). CDR3 size: 16 residues. Trimming stripped 2 bases from V and 3 bases from J, with 17 bases between. Study outcomes and limitations: Tissue TCR repertoires likely differ from these blood-only repertoires.

The clonotype originates from a man aged 18 to 29 in good health. Some clones in this sample may be carry-over from other donors' samples. Sequencing was done on a sample of naive CD8+ T cells from PBMCs. V gene TRBV27 combines with J gene TRBJ2-7; either TRBD1 or TRBD2 may fit D (7 bases each). In nucleotides, the CDR3 is TGTGCCAGCAGTTTACTCCAGGGGGGGGACCTCTACGAGCAGTACTTC. It encodes CASSLLQGGDLYEQYF.